A single sample is the source of the 28 T cell receptor beta chains below, sequenced in a study of Ad26.COV2.S vaccination and SARS-CoV-2 variants. Treatment of the sample: approximately 18 received Ad26.COV2.S at low or high dose, single or two shots; about 5 received placebo; per-sample allocation not given. Collection of samples fell on day 63 after the first vaccine or placebo injection. Method: immunoSEQ multiplex PCR; TCRdb's copy keeps in-frame clones and lacks some. The sample lists roughly 380,000 clones; approximately 81% were seen once. This specimen consisted of peripheral blood, obtained in a trial of Ad26.COV2.S vaccine versus placebo. The origin of the receptors is a person between 18 and 59 years old who received the Ad26.COV2.S COVID-19 vaccine or a placebo.

This chain uses TRBV11-2 with TRBJ2-2, with 7 bases that match TRBD2. This CDR3 contains 18 residues. After removal of 2 bases from V and 4 bases from J, the junction contained 13 bases not matched to a gene. CDR1 is SGHAT, CDR2 FQNNGV, per germline. This chain's CDR3 is CASSLRASGARGTGELFF. In nucleotides, the CDR3 is TGTGCCAGCAGCTTACGGGCTAGCGGAGCGCGGGGCACCGGGGAGCTGTTTTTT.

The chain couples TRBV10-2 to TRBJ2-5; possibly TRBD1 or TRBD2 for D (5 bases each). The CDR3 extends over 14 amino acids. The germline gives CDR1 WSHSY, CDR2 SAAADI. Trimming cost V 5 bases and J 1 base, with 11 bases left between them. The CDR3 coding sequence is TGCGCCAGCAGTTGGGGGTTACGCCAAGAGACCCAGTACTTC. Translated, it gives CASSWGLRQETQYF.

V gene TRBV5-7 combines with J gene TRBJ1-5; possible D gene TRBD1, 6 bases. TRBV5-7 is flagged as an ORF with uncertain function. The V end lost 5 bases, the J end lost 1 base, and 10 bases lay between the germline ends. This CDR3 contains 14 residues. CDR3 nucleotides: TGTGCCAGCAGAGGGGGTCTGAGCAATCAGCCCCAGCATTTT. Translating it yields CASRGGLSNQPQHF.

The CDR3, as DNA: TGTGCCAGCTCGCCTACAGGAACTCAGCCCCAGCATTTT. Its translation is CASSPTGTQPQHF. This sequence joins TRBV18 and TRBJ1-5; tentative D call: TRBD1 (5 bases). This CDR3 comprises 13 residues. Trimming took off 6 bases at V and 6 bases at J, with 12 bases between the two ends. Germline V gives CDR1 KGHSH, CDR2 LQKENI.

The chain joins TRBV6-2 or TRBV6-3 to TRBJ1-1; 9 nucleotides match TRBD1. The CDR3 is made up of 15 amino acids. Germline CDR1 reads MNHEY; CDR2 reads SVGEGT. V dropped 5 bases and J dropped 1; count of bases not matched to a gene: 5. CDR3 DNA sequence: TGTGCCAGCAGTACAGGGGGCGCTCGGAACACTGAAGCTTTCTTT. This sequence encodes CASSTGGARNTEAFF.

The V and J genes are TRBV11-2 and TRBJ2-1, with TRBD1 identical over 7 bases. Trimming at V came to 7 bases and at J to 7 bases, leaving 13 bases not matched to a gene. CDR3 length: 15 residues. Germline lookup yields CDR1 SGHAT and CDR2 FQNNGV. The CDR3, as DNA: TGTGCCAGCACCTCACAGGGGCAGGGCGGTAATGAGCAGTTCTTC. Protein sequence: CASTSQGQGGNEQFF.

The chain uses TRBV3-1 (or the pseudogene TRBV3-2) and TRBJ1-5; TRBD1 agrees at 7 bases. The V gene end was trimmed by 3 bases and the J gene end by 4 bases; junction bases not matched to a gene: 6. The CDR3 has 15 residues. Germline V gene lookup returns CDR1 LGHDT and CDR2 YNNKEL (reference sequence). CDR3 protein: CASSHATGRNQPQHF. In DNA, the CDR3 is TGTGCCAGCAGCCACGCGACAGGGAGGAATCAGCCCCAGCATTTT.

The gene calls are TRBV7-2 and TRBJ2-5, with a tentative D call TRBD1 (5 bases). Trimming stripped 3 bases from V and 2 bases from J, with 7 bases between. The CDR3 has 13 amino acids. CDR1 and CDR2 (germline): SGHTA, FQGNSA. CDR3 DNA: TGTGCCAGCAGCTTCAGGGTTCAAGAGACCCAGTACTTC. It translates to CASSFRVQETQYF.

This clone was found once. The V call is TRBV5-8, the J call TRBJ2-1; unclear D gene. The ends were cut back, 4 bases at V and 5 bases at J, with 13 bases in the middle. Germline CDR1 SGHTS, CDR2 YDEGEE. CDR3 length: 14 amino acids. DNA of the CDR3: TGTGCCAGCAGCAGACCGACACGGGACAATGAGCAGTTCTTC. Protein product: CASSRPTRDNEQFF.

The chain combines TRBV14 with TRBJ2-3, with TRBD1 matching over 8 bases. CDR1 SGHDN and CDR2 FVKESK come from the germline V gene. The CDR3 spans 15 residues. The ends lost 4 bases at V and 6 bases at J; junction bases unmatched: 9. Written as DNA, the CDR3 is TGTGCCAGCAGCCCGCAGGGGGCGGGTATCGATACGCAGTATTTT. This gives the protein CASSPQGAGIDTQYF.

The rearrangement joins TRBV7-9 to TRBJ2-7; D gene unclear. Germline-derived CDR1 and CDR2 are SEHNR and FQNEAQ (reference sequence). The germline V and J ends were trimmed by 8 bases and 7 bases, with 24 bases remaining between them. CDR3 length: 15 residues. The CDR3 DNA follows: TGTGCCAGCGCCCGCGGAGTGAGTGGGGTGGGGGAGCAGTACTTC. It yields the protein CASARGVSGVGEQYF.

This clone was detected a few times. The V and J genes are TRBV7-2 and TRBJ2-6, with a tentative D call TRBD2 (6 bases). Germline V gene data show CDR1 as SGHTA and CDR2 as FQGNSA. V shed 5 bases and J shed 2 bases, with 22 bases lying between them. The CDR3 has 19 amino acids. CDR3 region: CASSPRVGTGATGANVLTF. The CDR3 coding sequence is TGTGCCAGCAGCCCCCGGGTAGGTACGGGAGCCACTGGGGCCAACGTCCTGACTTTC.

This clone was observed a handful of times. V and J are TRBV19 and TRBJ2-7; 14 bases line up with TRBD2. Trimming cost V 7 bases and J 5 bases; bases outside gene matches: 7. The CDR3 length is 15 residues. Germline V gene lookup returns CDR1 LNHDA and CDR2 SQIVND (reference sequence). In nucleotides, the CDR3 is TGTGCCAGTACCCGCCGACTAGCGGGAGGGAACGAGCAGTACTTC. Amino acids: CASTRRLAGGNEQYF.

The J gene is TRBJ2-2, the V gene TRBV2; 7 positions agree with TRBD2. The V and J ends lost 5 bases and 3 bases, in that order; junction bases with no gene match: 6. The CDR3 covers 15 residues. Germline values: CDR1 SNHLY, CDR2 FYNNEI. In DNA, the CDR3 is TGTGCCAGCAGTAGGACCCTAGCGGACACCGGGGAGCTGTTTTTT. This gives the protein CASSRTLADTGELFF.

This chain links TRBV2 with TRBJ2-1; 9 bases are a match to TRBD2. V dropped 4 bases and J dropped 4; count of bases not matched to a gene: 2. This CDR3 has 14 amino acids. Germline CDR1 and CDR2: SNHLY and FYNNEI. DNA of the CDR3: TGTGCCAGCAGTGGACTAGCGGCTTACAATGAGCAGTTCTTC. Translation: CASSGLAAYNEQFF. Full variable domain (rest looked up from reference TRBV2 and TRBJ2-1): EPEVTQTPSHQVTQMGQEVILRCVPISNHLYFYWYRQILGQKVEFLVSFYNNEISEKSEIFDDQFSVERPDGSNFTLKIRSTKLEDSAMYFCASSGLAAYNEQFFGPGTRLTVL.

In its sample, this clone was seen once. The rearrangement uses TRBV12-5 and TRBJ2-3; 13 nucleotides agree with TRBD2. The trim removed 0 bases at V and 0 bases at J, leaving 6 bases unmatched. Germline-derived CDR1 and CDR2 are LGHNT and FRNRAP. This CDR3 is 19 amino acids long. CDR3 in DNA: TGTGCTAGTGGTTTGGTCCGACTAGCGGGGGGCCTCAGCACAGATACGCAGTATTTT. The encoded protein is CASGLVRLAGGLSTDTQYF.

The sample holds one count of this clone. The chain is built from TRBV30 and TRBJ1-2, with D maybe TRBD1 (6 bases). Germline V gene sequence: CDR1 GTSNPN, CDR2 SVGIG (reference sequence). Trimming shortened V by 1 base and J by 2 bases, and 8 bases separated the two germline ends. The CDR3 is 13 amino acids. The CDR3 nucleotides read TGTGCCTGGAGTGAACAGGGAAACTATGGCTACACCTTC. Translated: CAWSEQGNYGYTF.

The rearrangement links TRBV15 to TRBJ1-1, with D possibly being TRBD1 (6 bases). The V end was cut by 0 bases, the J end by 4 bases, with 15 bases between. This CDR3 region has 16 residues. Germline lookup yields CDR1 LNHNV and CDR2 YYDKDF (reference sequence). CDR3 sequence: CATSRDFDLGATEAFF. DNA of the CDR3: TGTGCCACCAGCAGAGATTTTGATTTGGGGGCCACTGAAGCTTTCTTT.

This clone was counted a single time. This sequence joins TRBV9 and TRBJ2-7; TRBD2 aligns across 8 bases. V was pared by 2 bases and J by 5 bases, with 12 bases of the junction left unmatched. The germline V gene has CDR1 SGDLS and CDR2 YYNGEE. The length of the CDR3 is 16 residues. Here the CDR3 DNA reads TGTGCCAGCAGCGTCGGGGGACTAGTGGGTATTCACGAGCAGTACTTC. Translated, it gives CASSVGGLVGIHEQYF. Filled out from reference TRBV9 and TRBJ2-7, the complete variable domain reads DSGVTQTPKHLITATGQRVTLRCSPRSGDLSVYWYQQSLDQGLQFLIQYYNGEERAKGNILERFSAQQFPDLHSELNLSSLELGDSALYFCASSVGGLVGIHEQYFGPGTRLTVT.

This chain joins TRBV19 and TRBJ2-7, with TRBD2 as a possible D gene (6 bases). The CDR3 contains 12 residues. V was pared by 3 bases and J by 7 bases, with 10 bases between. Germline CDR1 reads LNHDA; CDR2 reads SQIVND (reference sequence). CDR3 coding DNA: TGTGCCAGTAGTATGGCAGGAGGGGAGCAGTACTTC. This codes for CASSMAGGEQYF. The entire variable domain, with the rest obtained from reference TRBV19 and TRBJ2-7, is as follows: DGGITQSPKYLFRKEGQNVTLSCEQNLNHDAMYWYRQDPGQGLRLIYYSQIVNDFQKGDIAEGYSVSREKKESFPLTVTSAQKNPTAFYLCASSMAGGEQYFGPGTRLTVT.

The chain uses TRBV5-4 and TRBJ2-1; the D gene could be TRBD1 or TRBD2 (6 bases each). The CDR3 runs 16 residues. V lost 2 bases, J lost 4 bases, and 16 bases lay in between. Germline CDR1 and CDR2: SGHNT and YYREEE (reference sequence). CDR3 in amino acids: CASSFGMKGGYNEQFF. Written as DNA, the CDR3 is TGTGCCAGCAGCTTCGGCATGAAGGGGGGATACAATGAGCAGTTCTTC.

This rearrangement joins TRBV5-6 to TRBJ2-3, with 9 bases identical to TRBD2. Per the germline V gene, CDR1 is SGHDT and CDR2 is YYEEEE. This CDR3 spans 15 amino acids. With 4 bases clipped from V and 2 bases from J, the junction kept 5 bases outside the gene matches. The chain's CDR3 is CASSPLAGITDTQYF. CDR3 sequence (DNA): TGTGCCAGCAGCCCCCTAGCGGGAATCACAGATACGCAGTATTTT.

The chain combines TRBV7-2 with TRBJ2-7; D gene ambiguous. This CDR3 comprises 13 residues. Germline loops: CDR1 SGHTA, CDR2 FQGNSA. V lost 1 base, J lost 1 base, and 5 bases lay in between. Here the CDR3 reads CASSLDRSYEQYF. The CDR3 DNA reads TGTGCCAGCAGCTTAGATAGATCCTACGAGCAGTACTTC.

The rearrangement uses TRBV7-2 and TRBJ2-4, with TRBD2 matching over 9 bases. This CDR3 region has 19 residues. CDR1 and CDR2 from the germline V gene are SGHTA and FQGNSA. J was trimmed by 6 bases and V by 4 bases; bases with no gene match: 19. The CDR3 loop is CASSYYSGGTRGILNIQYF. For the CDR3, the DNA is TGTGCCAGCAGCTATTATAGCGGGGGTACTCGGGGCATCTTAAACATTCAGTACTTC.

This rearrangement joins TRBV3-1 (or the pseudogene TRBV3-2) to TRBJ2-7; no definite D call. V lost 1 base and J 12 bases, leaving 10 bases between the germline ends. The CDR3 is 11 residues long. Germline CDR1 LGHDT, CDR2 YNNKEL (reference sequence). The CDR3 here is CASSQGSVRYF. The DNA of the CDR3 is TGTGCCAGCAGCCAAGGTAGTGTTCGGTACTTC.

The chain links TRBV19 to TRBJ2-7; TRBD1 matches 10 bases. Germline assignment: CDR1 LNHDA and CDR2 SQIVND (reference sequence). The V segment lost 5 bases and the J segment 5 bases; nucleotides outside the gene matches: 18. The CDR3 is made up of 18 amino acids. The CDR3: CASSHKDRGKDGADEQYF. The CDR3 nucleotides read TGTGCCAGTAGTCACAAGGACAGGGGGAAGGACGGGGCGGACGAGCAGTACTTC.

The CDR3: CASSRPGGGAGEQYF. The CDR3 nucleotides read TGTGCCAGCAGCCGCCCGGGCGGAGGGGCTGGCGAGCAGTACTTC. This chain connects TRBV6-5 to TRBJ2-7, with D maybe TRBD2 (6 bases). Trimming took off 6 bases at V and 6 bases at J, with 21 bases between the two ends. CDR3 length: 15 residues. Germline CDR1 and CDR2: MNHEY and SVGAGI.

With respect to this clone: The junction departs from the called germline gene at one end, perhaps through a read error. The rearrangement joins TRBV7-2 to TRBJ2-3; D assignment may be TRBD1 or TRBD2 (6 bases each). CDR3 length: 16 amino acids. The V gene's germline CDR1 is SGHTA and CDR2 FQGNSA. CDR3 region: CASNLKFGGPADTQYF. The CDR3 DNA reads as TGTGCCAGCAACTTAAAGTTTGGGGGGCCAGCAGATACGCAGTATTTT. Full variable domain (outside the CDR3, taken from reference TRBV7-2 and TRBJ2-3): GAGVSQSPSNKVTEKGKDVELRCDPISGHTALYWYRQSLGQGLEFLIYFQGNSAPDKSGLPSDRFSAERTGGSVSTLTIQRTQQEDSAVYLCASNLKFGGPADTQYFGPGTRLTVL.